Presented here are 4 T cell receptor beta chains from one specimen sequenced in a study of T-cell memory formation after mild COVID-19 (dated by TCRdb to the early 2020s). The receptor library was made with 5' RACE. Sequencing took place on an Illumina NovaSeq 6000. The public reads were run again by TCRdb, first through fastp at Q25 and then through MiXCR, and only productive beta chains were kept. Each CDR3 protein gets just one entry, which takes the most common genes and DNA from the rows behind it. Counted in this sample were approximately 300,000 distinct CDR3 sequences; 15% to 20% of them appeared once. The top ten hold roughly 20% of the sample. Sequencing used PBMCs or a T cell subset sorted from them (not recorded which). All receptors derive from a man aged 18 to 30 who had mild COVID-19 (a few samples of this study predate the infection). The sample titles of this study are shuffled in the database, so cell type and time point are left out; the donor was told from shared clones.

This chain links TRBV10-1 with TRBJ2-2; 8 bases fit TRBD2. V shed 4 bases, J shed 5 bases, and the junction held 3 bases outside the gene matches. Germline assignment: CDR1 WNHNN and CDR2 SYGVQD (reference sequence). The CDR3 loop spans 14 amino acids. Here the CDR3 reads CASSGLARTGELFF. The DNA of the CDR3 is TGCGCCAGCAGTGGACTAGCGCGAACCGGGGAGCTGTTTTTT.

A few counts support this clonotype. V usage is TRBV6-2 or TRBV6-3 and J usage is TRBJ2-1, with TRBD2 matching over 12 bases. Per the germline V gene, CDR1 is MNHEY and CDR2 is SVGEGT. Trimming cost V 6 bases and J 6 bases; bases outside gene matches: 6. The CDR3 runs to 15 residues. In nucleotides, the CDR3 is TGTGCCAGCAGGCCTAGCGGGGGGGGGTTCAATGAGCAGTTCTTC. This translates into CASRPSGGGFNEQFF.

This clonotype was observed a handful of times. V usage is TRBV7-2 and J usage is TRBJ1-5; D perhaps matches TRBD1 (5 bases). Germline V CDR1 and CDR2: SGHTA, FQGNSA. The V end lost 0 bases, the J end lost 5 bases, and 11 bases lay between the germline ends. There are 15 residues in the CDR3. The CDR3 reads CASSLAGGGDQPQHF. CDR3 in DNA: TGTGCCAGCAGCTTAGCGGGAGGAGGGGATCAGCCCCAGCATTTT.

This clonotype was recorded at least ten times. This chain joins TRBV6-6 and TRBJ2-5; a weak D match, TRBD2 (6 bases). The CDR3 runs 16 residues. Trimming removed 0 bases at V and 0 bases at J, with 11 bases between. Germline-derived CDR1 and CDR2 are MNHNY and SVGAGI (reference sequence). The CDR3 DNA is TGTGCCAGCAGTTACTCCAGGGCGGGGTACCAAGAGACCCAGTACTTC. It translates to CASSYSRAGYQETQYF.